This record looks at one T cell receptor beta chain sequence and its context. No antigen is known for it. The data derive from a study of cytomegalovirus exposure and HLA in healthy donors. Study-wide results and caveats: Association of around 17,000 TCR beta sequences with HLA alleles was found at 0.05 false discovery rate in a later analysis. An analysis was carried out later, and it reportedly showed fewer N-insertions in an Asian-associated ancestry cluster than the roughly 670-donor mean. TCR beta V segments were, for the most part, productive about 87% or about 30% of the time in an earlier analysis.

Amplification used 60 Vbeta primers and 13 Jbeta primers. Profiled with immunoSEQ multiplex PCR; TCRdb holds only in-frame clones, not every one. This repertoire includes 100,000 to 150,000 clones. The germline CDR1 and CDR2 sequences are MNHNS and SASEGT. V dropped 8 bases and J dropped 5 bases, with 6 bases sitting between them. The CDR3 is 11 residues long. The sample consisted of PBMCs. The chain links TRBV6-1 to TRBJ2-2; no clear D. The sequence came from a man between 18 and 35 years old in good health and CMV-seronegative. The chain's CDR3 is CASPGTGELFF. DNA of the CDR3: TGTGCCAGCCCCGGGACCGGGGAGCTGTTTTTT.